The clone carrying this T cell receptor (beta chain) was seen a handful of times. What it recognizes is unknown. This entry comes from a study of T cell repertoires in cytomegalovirus infection. Overall study findings and caveats: Predominance within the ex vivo response was attributable to HLA-C-restricted CMV-specific TCR beta clonotypes. Cumulative frequency of public TCR beta families picked out carriers of CMV plus the relevant HLA.

The V end lost 0 bases, the J end lost 1 base, and 9 bases lay between the germline ends. The germline V gene encodes CDR1 MNHEY and CDR2 SVGAGI. CDR3 length: 15 residues. One entry per CDR3 protein, called by TCRdb with MiXCR from the reads. The data hold roughly 200,000 distinct CDR3 sequences, with 35% to 45% observed a single time. The V gene is TRBV6-5, the J gene TRBJ1-1; D is possibly TRBD1 (5 bases). The receptor was isolated from a human donor in good health (CMV status not recorded). Some clones in this sample may be carry-over from other donors' samples. Sequenced here: CD8+ T cells from cultured PBMCs, sampled from culture after CMV antigen stimulation. CDR3 amino acids: CASSYSRGRNTEAFF. The CDR3 coding sequence is TGTGCCAGCAGTTACTCTCGGGGGAGGAACACTGAAGCTTTCTTT.